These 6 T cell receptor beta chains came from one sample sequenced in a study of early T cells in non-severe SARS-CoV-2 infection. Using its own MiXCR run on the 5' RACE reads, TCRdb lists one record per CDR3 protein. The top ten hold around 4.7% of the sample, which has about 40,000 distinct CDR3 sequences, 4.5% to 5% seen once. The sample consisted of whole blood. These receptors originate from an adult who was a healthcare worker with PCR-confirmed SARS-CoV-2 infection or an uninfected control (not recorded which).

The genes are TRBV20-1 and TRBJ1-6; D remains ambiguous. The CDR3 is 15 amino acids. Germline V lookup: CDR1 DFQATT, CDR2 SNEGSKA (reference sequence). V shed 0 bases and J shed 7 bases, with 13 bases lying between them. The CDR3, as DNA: TGCAGTGCTAGAGATGGTCAGGTTGGAAATTCACCCCTCCACTTT. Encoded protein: CSARDGQVGNSPLHF.

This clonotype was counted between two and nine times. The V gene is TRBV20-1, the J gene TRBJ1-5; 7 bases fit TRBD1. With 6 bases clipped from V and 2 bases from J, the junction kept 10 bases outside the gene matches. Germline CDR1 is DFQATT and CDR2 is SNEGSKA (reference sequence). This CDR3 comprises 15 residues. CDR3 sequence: CSAPGTADGNQPQHF. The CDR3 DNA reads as TGCAGTGCCCCCGGGACAGCCGATGGCAATCAGCCCCAGCATTTT.

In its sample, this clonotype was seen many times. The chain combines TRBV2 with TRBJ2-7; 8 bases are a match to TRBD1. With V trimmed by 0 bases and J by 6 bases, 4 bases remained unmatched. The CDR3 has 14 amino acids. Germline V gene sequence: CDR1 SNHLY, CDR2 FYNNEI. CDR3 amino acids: CASSEAGDRSEQYF. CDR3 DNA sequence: TGTGCCAGCAGTGAAGCGGGGGACAGGTCCGAGCAGTACTTC.

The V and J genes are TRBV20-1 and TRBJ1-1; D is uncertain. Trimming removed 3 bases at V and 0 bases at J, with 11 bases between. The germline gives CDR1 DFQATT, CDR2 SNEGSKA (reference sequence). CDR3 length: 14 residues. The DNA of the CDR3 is TGCAGTGCTAGTGCGGGGTTCATGAACACTGAAGCTTTCTTT. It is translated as CSASAGFMNTEAFF.

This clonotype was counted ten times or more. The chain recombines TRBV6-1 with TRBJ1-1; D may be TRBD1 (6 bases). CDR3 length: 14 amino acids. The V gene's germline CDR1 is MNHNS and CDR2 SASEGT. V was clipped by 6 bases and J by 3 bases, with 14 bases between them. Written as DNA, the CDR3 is TGTGCCAGCAGGGAGCAGGGGAGGGACACTGAAGCTTTCTTT. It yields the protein CASREQGRDTEAFF.

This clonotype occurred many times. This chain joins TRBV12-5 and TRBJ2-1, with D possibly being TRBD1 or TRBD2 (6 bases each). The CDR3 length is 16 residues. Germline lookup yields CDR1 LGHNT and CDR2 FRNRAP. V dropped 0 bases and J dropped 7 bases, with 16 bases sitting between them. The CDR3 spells CASGLVLGGSRNEQFF. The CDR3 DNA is TGTGCTAGTGGTTTGGTACTAGGGGGGTCGAGGAATGAGCAGTTCTTC.